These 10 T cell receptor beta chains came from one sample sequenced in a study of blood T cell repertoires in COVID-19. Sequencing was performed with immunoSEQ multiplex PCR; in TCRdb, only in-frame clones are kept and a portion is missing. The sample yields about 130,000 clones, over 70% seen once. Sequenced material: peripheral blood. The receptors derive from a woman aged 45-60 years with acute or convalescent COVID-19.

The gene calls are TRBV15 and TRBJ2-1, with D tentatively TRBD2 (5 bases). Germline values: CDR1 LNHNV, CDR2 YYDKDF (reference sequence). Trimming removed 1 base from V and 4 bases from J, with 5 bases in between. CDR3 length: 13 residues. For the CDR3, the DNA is TGTGCCACCAGCAGAGGCGGGTACAATGAGCAGTTCTTC. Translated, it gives CATSRGGYNEQFF.

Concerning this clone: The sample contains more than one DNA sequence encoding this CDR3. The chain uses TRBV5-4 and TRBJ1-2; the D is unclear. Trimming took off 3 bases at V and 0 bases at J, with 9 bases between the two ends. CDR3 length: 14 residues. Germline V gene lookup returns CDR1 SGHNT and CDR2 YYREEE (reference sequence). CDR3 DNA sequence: TGTGCCAGCAGCTCCCGGGTCCCTAACTATGGCTACACCTTC. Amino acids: CASSSRVPNYGYTF.

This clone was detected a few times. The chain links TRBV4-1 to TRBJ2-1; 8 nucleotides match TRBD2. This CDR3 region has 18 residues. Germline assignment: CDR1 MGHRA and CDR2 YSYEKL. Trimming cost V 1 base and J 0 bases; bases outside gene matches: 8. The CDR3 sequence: CASSQVGYSGSSYNEQFF. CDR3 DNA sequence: TGCGCCAGCAGCCAAGTTGGTTACAGCGGGAGCTCCTACAATGAGCAGTTCTTC.

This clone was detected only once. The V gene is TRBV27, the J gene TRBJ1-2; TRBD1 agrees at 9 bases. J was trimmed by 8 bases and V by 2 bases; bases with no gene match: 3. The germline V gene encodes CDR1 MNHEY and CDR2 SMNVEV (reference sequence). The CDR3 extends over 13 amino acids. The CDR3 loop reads CASSLQGQGGYTF. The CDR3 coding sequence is TGTGCCAGCAGTTTACAGGGACAGGGCGGCTACACCTTC.

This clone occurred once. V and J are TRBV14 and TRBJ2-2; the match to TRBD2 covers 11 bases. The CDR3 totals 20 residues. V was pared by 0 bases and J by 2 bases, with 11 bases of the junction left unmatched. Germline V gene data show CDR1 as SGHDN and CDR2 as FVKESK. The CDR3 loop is CASSQDQVSGTSGNTGELFF. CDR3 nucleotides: TGTGCCAGCAGCCAAGATCAAGTATCCGGGACTAGCGGAAACACCGGGGAGCTGTTTTTT. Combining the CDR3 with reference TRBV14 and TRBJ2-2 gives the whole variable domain EAGVTQFPSHSVIEKGQTVTLRCDPISGHDNLYWYRRVMGKEIKFLLHFVKESKQDESGMPNNRFLAERTGGTYSTLKVQPAELEDSGVYFCASSQDQVSGTSGNTGELFFGEGSRLTVL.

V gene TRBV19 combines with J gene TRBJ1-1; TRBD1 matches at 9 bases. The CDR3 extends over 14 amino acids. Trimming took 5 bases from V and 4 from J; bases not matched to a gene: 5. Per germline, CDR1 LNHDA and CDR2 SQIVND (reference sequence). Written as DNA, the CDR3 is TGTGCCAGTAGTCACAGACAGGGGGGCACTGAAGCTTTCTTT. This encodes CASSHRQGGTEAFF.

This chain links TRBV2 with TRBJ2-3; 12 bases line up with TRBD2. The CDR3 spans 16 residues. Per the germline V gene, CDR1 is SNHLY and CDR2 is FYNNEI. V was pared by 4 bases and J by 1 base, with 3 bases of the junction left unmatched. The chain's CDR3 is CASSVLAGGGTDTQYF. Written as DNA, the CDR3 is TGTGCCAGCAGTGTTCTAGCGGGAGGGGGCACAGATACGCAGTATTTT.

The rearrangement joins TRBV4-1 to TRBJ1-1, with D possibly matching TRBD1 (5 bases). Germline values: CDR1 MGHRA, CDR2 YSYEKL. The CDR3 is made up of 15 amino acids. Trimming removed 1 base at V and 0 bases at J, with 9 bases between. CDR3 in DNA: TGCGCCAGCAGCCAAGTAAACAGGCTGAACACTGAAGCTTTCTTT. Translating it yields CASSQVNRLNTEAFF.

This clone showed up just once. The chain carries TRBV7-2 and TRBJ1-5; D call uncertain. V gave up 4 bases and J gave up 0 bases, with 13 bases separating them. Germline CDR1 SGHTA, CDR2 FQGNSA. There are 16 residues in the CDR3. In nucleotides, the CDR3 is TGTGCCAGCAGCTCCCCGTTTCAGGCTAGCAATCAGCCCCAGCATTTT. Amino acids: CASSSPFQASNQPQHF.

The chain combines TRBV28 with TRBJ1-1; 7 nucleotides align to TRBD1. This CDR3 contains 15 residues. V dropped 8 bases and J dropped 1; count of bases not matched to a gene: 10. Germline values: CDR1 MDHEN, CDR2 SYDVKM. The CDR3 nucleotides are TGTGCCAGCCGCGGGGGGGACAGCTCGAACACTGAAGCTTTCTTT. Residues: CASRGGDSSNTEAFF.